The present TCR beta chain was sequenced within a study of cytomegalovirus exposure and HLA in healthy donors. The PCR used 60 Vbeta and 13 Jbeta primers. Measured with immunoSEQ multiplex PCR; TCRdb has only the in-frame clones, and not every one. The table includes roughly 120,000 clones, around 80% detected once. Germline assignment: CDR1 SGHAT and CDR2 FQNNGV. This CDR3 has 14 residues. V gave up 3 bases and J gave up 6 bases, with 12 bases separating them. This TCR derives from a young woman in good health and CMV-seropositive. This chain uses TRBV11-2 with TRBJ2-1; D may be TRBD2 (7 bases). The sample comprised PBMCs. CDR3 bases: TGTGCCAGCAGCTTCCCGGGGGGCGGCAATGAGCAGTTCTTC. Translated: CASSFPGGGNEQFF.